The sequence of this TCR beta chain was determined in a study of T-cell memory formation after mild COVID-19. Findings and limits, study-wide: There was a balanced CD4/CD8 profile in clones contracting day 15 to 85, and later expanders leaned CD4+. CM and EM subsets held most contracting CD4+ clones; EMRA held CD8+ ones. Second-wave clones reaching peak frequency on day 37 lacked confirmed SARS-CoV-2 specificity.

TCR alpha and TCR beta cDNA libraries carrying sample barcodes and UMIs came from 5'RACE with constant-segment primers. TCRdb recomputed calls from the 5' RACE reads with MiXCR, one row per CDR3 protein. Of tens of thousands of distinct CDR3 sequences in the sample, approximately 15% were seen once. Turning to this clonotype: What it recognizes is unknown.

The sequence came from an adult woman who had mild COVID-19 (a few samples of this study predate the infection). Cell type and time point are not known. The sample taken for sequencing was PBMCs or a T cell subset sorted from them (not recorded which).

The chain's CDR3 is CASSVDSYEQYF. The CDR3 nucleotides are TGTGCCAGCAGCGTCGACTCCTACGAGCAGTACTTC. The chain joins TRBV7-9 to TRBJ2-7; D remains ambiguous. Trimming removed 5 bases at V and 0 bases at J, with 5 bases between. Looked up from germline, CDR1 is SEHNR and CDR2 is FQNEAQ (reference sequence). The CDR3 sequence is 12 residues long.